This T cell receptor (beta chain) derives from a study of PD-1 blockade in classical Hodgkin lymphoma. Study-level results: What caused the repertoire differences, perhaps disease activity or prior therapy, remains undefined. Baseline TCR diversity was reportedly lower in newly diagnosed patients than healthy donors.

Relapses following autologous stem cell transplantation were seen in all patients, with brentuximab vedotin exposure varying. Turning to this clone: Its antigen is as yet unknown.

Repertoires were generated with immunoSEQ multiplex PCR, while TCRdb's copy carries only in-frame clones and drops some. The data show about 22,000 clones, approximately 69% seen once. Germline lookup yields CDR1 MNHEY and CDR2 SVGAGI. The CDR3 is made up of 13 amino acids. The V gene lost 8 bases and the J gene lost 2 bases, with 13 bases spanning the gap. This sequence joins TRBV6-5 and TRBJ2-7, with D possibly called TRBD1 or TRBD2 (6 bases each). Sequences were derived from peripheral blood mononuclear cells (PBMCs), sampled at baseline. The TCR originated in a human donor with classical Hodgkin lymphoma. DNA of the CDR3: TGTGCCAGCGCGGGACATCAAACCTACGAGCAGTACTTC. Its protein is CASAGHQTYEQYF.